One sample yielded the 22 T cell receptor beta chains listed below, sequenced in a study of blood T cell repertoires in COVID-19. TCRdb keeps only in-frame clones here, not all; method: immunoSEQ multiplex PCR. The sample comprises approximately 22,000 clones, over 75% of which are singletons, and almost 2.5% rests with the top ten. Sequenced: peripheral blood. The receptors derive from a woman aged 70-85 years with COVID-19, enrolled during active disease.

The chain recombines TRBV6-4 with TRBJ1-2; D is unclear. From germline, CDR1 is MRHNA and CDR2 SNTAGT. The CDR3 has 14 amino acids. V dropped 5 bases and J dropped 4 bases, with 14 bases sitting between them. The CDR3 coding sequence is TGTGCCAGCAGTCCCGGGAGTCGGGGCTATGGCTACACCTTC. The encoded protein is CASSPGSRGYGYTF.

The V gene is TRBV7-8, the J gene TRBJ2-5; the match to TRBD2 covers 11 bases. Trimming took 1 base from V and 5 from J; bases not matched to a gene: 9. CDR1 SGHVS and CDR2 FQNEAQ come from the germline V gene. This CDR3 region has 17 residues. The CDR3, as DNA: TGTGCCAGCAGCTTAGAGGAACTAGCGGGAGAATCTGAGACCCAGTACTTC. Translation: CASSLEELAGESETQYF. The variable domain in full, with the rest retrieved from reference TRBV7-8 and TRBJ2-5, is GAGVSQSPRYKVAKRGQDVALRCDPISGHVSLFWYQQALGQGPEFLTYFQNEAQLDKSGLPSDRFFAERPEGSVSTLKIQRTQQEDSAVYLCASSLEELAGESETQYFGPGTRLLVL.

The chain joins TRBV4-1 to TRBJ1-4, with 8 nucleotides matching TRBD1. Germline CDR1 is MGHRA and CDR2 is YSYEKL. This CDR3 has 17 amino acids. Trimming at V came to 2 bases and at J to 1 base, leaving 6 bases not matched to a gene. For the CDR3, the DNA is TGCGCCAGCAGCCAACGGACAGGGTTGGAAACTAATGAAAAACTGTTTTTT. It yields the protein CASSQRTGLETNEKLFF.

CDR3 protein: CASSPRGGRGGQDTQYF. The CDR3 DNA follows: TGTGCCAGCAGCCCCCGGGGGGGCCGGGGGGGCCAAGATACGCAGTATTTT. V and J are TRBV5-4 and TRBJ2-3; the match to TRBD2 covers 8 bases. The CDR3 consists of 17 residues. V lost 4 bases, J lost 5 bases, and 15 bases stayed unmatched. Germline V gene sequence: CDR1 SGHNT, CDR2 YYREEE (reference sequence). Complete variable domain (other parts from reference TRBV5-4 and TRBJ2-3): ETGVTQSPTHLIKTRGQQVTLRCSSQSGHNTVSWYQQALGQGPQFIFQYYREEENGRGNFPPRFSGLQFPNYSSELNVNALELDDSALYLCASSPRGGRGGQDTQYFGPGTRLTVL.

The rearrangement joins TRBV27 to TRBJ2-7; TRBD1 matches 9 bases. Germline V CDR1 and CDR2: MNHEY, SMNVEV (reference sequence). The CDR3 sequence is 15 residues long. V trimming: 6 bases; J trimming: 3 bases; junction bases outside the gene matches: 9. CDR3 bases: TGTGCCAGCAGCCACCCGGGACAGGGAAACTACGAGCAGTACTTC. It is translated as CASSHPGQGNYEQYF.

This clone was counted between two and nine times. The CDR3 is CASSLSRGSSYNEQFF. As DNA, the CDR3 is TGTGCCAGCAGCTTAAGTAGGGGGAGCTCCTACAATGAGCAGTTCTTC. The V and J genes are TRBV7-8 and TRBJ2-1; TRBD1 might be the D (6 bases). The CDR3 is made up of 16 amino acids. V was shortened by 2 bases and J by 0 bases, with 11 bases between the two germline ends. Per germline, CDR1 SGHVS and CDR2 FQNEAQ.

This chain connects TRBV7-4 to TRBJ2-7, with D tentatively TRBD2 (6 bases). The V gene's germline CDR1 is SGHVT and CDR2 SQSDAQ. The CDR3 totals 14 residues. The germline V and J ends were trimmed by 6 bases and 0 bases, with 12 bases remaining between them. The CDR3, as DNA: TGTGCCAGCAGGCCGGGACTGAGCTCCTACGAGCAGTACTTC. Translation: CASRPGLSSYEQYF.

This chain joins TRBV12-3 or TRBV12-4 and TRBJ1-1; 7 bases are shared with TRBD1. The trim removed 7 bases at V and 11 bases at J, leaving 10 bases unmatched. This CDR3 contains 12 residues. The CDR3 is CASTPTGDVAFF. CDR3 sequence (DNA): TGTGCCAGCACCCCAACAGGGGATGTGGCTTTCTTT.

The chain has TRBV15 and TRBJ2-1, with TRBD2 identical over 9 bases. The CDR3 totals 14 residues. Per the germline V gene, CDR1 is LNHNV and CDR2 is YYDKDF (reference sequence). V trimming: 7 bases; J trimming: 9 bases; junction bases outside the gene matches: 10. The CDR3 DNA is TGTGCCACCACGTCGGGGCTAGCGGGAAGTGAGCAGTTCTTC. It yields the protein CATTSGLAGSEQFF.

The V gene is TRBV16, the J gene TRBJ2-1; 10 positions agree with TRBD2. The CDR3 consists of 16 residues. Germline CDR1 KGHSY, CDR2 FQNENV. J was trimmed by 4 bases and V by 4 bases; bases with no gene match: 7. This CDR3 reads CASSPLPSGGYNEQFF. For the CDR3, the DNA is TGTGCCAGCAGCCCCCTTCCTAGCGGGGGTTACAATGAGCAGTTCTTC.

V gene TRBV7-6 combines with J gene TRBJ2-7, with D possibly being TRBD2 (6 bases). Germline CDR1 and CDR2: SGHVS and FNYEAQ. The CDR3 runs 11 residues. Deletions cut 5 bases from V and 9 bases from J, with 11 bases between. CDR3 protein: CASSRLGGQYV. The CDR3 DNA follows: TGTGCCAGCAGCCGACTGGGAGGGCAGTACGTC.

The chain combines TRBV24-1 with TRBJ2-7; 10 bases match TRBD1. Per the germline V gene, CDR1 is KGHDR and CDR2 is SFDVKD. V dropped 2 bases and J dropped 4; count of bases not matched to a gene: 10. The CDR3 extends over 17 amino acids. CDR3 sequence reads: CATSDWEGTGERYEQYV. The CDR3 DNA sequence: TGTGCCACCAGTGATTGGGAGGGGACAGGGGAGAGGTACGAGCAGTACGTC.

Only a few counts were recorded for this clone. CDR3 loop: CASQDRGEGGQPQHF. CDR3 in DNA: TGTGCCAGTCAGGACAGGGGGGAAGGGGGGCAGCCCCAGCATTTT. V and J are TRBV19 and TRBJ1-5; the match to TRBD1 covers 10 bases. Germline lookup yields CDR1 LNHDA and CDR2 SQIVND (reference sequence). The CDR3 is made up of 15 amino acids. V was pared by 8 bases and J by 7 bases, with 11 bases of the junction left unmatched.

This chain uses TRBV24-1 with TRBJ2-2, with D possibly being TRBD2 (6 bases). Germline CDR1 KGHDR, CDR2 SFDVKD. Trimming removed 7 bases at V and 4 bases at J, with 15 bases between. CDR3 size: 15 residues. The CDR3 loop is CATRGGSGFTGELFF. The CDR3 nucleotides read TGTGCCACCAGAGGAGGTAGCGGATTCACCGGGGAGCTGTTTTTT.

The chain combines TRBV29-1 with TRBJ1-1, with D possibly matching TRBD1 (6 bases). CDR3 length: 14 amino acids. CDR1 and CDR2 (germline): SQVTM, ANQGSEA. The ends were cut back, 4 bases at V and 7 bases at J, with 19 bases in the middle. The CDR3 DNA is TGCAGCGTTGTTCAGGGGCCGATTGGGAGTGAAGCTTTCTTT. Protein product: CSVVQGPIGSEAFF.

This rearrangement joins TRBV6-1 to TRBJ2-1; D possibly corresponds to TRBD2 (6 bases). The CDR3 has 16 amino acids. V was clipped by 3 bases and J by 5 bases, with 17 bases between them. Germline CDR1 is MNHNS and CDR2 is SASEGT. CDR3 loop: CASSEAWGGADNEQFF. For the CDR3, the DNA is TGTGCCAGCAGTGAGGCCTGGGGCGGGGCTGACAATGAGCAGTTCTTC.

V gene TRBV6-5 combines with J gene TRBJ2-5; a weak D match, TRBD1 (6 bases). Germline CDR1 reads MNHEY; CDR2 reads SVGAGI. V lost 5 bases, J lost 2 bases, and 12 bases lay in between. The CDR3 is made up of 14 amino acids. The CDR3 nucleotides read TGTGCCAGCAGTCCTCAGGGGCCTCAAGAGACCCAGTACTTC. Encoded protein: CASSPQGPQETQYF.

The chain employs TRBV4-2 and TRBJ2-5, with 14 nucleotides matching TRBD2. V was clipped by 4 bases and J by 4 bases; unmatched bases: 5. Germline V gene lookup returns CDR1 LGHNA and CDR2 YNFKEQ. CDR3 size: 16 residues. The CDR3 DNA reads TGTGCCAGCAGCCCGGGACTAGCGGGGGAGGGAGAGACCCAGTACTTC. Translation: CASSPGLAGEGETQYF.

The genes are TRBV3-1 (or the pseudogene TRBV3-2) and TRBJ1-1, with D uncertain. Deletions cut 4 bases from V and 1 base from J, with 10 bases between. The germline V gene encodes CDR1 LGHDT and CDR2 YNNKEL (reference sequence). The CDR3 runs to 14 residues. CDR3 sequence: CASSPPTANTEAFF. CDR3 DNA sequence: TGTGCCAGCAGCCCGCCTACAGCGAACACTGAAGCTTTCTTT.

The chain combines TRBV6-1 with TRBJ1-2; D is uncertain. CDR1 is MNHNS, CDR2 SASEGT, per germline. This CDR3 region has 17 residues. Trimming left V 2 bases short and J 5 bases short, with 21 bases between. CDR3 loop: CASSESLVRGVPYGYTF. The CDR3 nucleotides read TGTGCCAGCAGTGAATCCCTAGTGAGAGGAGTTCCGTATGGCTACACCTTC.

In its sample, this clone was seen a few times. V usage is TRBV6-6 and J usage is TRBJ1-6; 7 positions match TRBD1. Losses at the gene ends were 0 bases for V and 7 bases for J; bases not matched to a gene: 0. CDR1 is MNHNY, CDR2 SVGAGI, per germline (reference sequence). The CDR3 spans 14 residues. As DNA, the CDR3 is TGTGCCAGCAGTTACTCGACAGGGAATTCACCCCTCCACTTT. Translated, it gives CASSYSTGNSPLHF.

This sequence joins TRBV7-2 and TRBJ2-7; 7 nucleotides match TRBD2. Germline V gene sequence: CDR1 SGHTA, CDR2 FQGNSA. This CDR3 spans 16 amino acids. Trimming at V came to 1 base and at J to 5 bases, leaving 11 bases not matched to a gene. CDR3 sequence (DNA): TGTGCCAGCAGCTTAGACCACCTTGCGGGAGATCACGAGCAGTACTTC. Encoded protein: CASSLDHLAGDHEQYF.